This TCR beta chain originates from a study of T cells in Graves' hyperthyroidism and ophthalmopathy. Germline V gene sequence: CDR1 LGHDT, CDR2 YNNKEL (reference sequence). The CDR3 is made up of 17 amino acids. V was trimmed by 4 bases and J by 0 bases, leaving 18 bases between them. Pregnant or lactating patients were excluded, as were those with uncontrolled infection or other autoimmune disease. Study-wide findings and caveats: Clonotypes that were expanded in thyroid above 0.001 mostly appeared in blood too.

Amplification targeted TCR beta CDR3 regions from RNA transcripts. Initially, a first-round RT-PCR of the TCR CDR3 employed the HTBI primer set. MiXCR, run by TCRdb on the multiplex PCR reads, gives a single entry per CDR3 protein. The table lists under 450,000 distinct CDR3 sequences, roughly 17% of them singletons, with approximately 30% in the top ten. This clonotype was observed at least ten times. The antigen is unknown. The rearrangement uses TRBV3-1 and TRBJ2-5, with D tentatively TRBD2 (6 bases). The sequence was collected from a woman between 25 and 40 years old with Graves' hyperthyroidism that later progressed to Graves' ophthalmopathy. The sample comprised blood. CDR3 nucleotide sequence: TGTGCCAGCAGCCCATACGGAGGGCCATTGTACCAAGAGACCCAGTACTTC. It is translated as CASSPYGGPLYQETQYF.